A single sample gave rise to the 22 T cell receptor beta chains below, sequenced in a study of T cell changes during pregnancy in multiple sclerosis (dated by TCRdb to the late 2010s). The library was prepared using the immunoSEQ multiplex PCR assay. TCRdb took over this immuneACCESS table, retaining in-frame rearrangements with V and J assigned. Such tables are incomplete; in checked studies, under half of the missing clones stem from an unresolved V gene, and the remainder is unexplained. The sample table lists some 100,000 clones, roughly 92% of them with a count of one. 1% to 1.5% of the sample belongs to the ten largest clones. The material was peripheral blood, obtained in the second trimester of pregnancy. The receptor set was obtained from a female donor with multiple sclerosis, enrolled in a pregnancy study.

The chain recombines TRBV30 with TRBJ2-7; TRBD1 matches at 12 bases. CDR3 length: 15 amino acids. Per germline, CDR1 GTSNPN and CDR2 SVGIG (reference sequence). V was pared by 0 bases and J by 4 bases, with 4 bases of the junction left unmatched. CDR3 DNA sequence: TGTGCCTGGAGTGTACGGGACAGGGGGCTGTACGAGCAGTACTTC. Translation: CAWSVRDRGLYEQYF. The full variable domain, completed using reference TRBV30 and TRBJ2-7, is SQTIHQWPATLVQPVGSPLSLECTVEGTSNPNLYWYRQAAGRGLQLLFYSVGIGQISSEVPQNLSASRPQDRQFILSSKKLLLSDSGFYLCAWSVRDRGLYEQYFGPGTRLTVT.

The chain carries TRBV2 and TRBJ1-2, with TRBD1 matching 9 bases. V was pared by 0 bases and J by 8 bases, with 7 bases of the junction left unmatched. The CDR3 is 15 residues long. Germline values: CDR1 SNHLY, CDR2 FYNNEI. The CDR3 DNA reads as TGTGCCAGCAGTGAAGCTCGGACAGGGGTTCCCGGCTACACCTTC. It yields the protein CASSEARTGVPGYTF.

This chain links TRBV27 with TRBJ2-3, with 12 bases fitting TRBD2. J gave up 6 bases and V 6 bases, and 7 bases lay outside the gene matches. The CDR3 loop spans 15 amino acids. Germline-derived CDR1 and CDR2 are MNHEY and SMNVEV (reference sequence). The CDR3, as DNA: TGTGCCAGCAGCTTTACTAGCGGGAGGCGGGATACGCAGTATTTT. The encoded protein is CASSFTSGRRDTQYF.

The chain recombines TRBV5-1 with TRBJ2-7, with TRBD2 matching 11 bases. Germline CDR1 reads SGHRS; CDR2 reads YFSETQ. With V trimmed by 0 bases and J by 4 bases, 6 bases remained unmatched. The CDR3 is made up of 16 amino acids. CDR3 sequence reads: CASSLDASGRSYEQYF. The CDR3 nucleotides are TGCGCCAGCAGCTTGGATGCTAGCGGGAGGTCTTACGAGCAGTACTTC. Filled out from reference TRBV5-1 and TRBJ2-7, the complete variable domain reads KAGVTQTPRYLIKTRGQQVTLSCSPISGHRSVSWYQQTPGQGLQFLFEYFSETQRNKGNFPGRFSGRQFSNSRSEMNVSTLELGDSALYLCASSLDASGRSYEQYFGPGTRLTVT.

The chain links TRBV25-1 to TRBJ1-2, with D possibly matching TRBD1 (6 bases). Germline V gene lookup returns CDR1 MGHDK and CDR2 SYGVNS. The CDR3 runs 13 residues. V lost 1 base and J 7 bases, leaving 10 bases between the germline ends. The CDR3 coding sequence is TGTGCCAGCAGTGAATCCGGACAGCGTGGCTACACCTTC. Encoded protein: CASSESGQRGYTF.

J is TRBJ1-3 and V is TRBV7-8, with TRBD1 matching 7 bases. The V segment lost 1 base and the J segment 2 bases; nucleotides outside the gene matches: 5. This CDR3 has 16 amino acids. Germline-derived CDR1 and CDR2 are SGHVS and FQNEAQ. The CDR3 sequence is CASSLGGQGAGNTIYF. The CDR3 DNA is TGTGCCAGCAGCTTAGGGGGCCAGGGGGCTGGAAACACCATATATTTT.

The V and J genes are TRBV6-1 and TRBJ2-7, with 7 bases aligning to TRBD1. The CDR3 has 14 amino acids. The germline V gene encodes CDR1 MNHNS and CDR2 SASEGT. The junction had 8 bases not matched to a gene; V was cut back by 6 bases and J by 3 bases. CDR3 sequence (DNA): TGTGCCAGCAGATCTAGGGGGCGATTCTACGAGCAGTACTTC. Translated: CASRSRGRFYEQYF.

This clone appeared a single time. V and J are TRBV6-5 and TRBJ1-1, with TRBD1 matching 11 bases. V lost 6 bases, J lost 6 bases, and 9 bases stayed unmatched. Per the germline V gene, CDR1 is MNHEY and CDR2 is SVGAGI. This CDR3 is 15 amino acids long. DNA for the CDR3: TGTGCCAGCAGACCAACCGGGACAGGGGGATCTGAAGCTTTCTTT. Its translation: CASRPTGTGGSEAFF.

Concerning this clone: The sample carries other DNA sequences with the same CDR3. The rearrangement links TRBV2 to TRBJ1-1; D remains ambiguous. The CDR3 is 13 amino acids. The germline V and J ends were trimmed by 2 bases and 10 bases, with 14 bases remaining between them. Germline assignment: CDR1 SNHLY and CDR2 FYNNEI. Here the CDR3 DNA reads TGTGCCAGCAGTGAAATGCGTATTGGAGCAGCTTTCTTT. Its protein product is CASSEMRIGAAFF.

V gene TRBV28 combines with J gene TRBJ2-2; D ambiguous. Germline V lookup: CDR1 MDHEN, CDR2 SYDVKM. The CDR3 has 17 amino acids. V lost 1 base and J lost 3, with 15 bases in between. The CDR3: CASSLSFNSGYTGELFF. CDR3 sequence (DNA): TGTGCCAGCAGTTTATCTTTTAATTCGGGTTACACCGGGGAGCTGTTTTTT.

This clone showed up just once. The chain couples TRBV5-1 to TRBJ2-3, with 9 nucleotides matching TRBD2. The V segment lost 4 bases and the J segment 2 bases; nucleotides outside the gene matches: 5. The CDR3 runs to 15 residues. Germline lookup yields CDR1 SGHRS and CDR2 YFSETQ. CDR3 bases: TGCGCCAGCAGCCCCGGGACTAGCCCCACAGATACGCAGTATTTT. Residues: CASSPGTSPTDTQYF.

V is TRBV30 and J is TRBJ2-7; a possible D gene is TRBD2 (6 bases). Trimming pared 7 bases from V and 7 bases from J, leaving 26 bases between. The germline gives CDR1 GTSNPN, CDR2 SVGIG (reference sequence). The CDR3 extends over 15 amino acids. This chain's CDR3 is CALDPIGHTGGEQYF. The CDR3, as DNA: TGTGCCTTGGATCCGATTGGGCATACAGGAGGGGAGCAGTACTTC.

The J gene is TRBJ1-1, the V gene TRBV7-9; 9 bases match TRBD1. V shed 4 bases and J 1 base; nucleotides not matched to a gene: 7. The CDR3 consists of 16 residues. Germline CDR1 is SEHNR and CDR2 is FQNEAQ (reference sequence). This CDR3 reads CASSSGQGLTNTEAFF. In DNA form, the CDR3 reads TGTGCCAGCAGCTCGGGACAGGGCCTGACGAACACTGAAGCTTTCTTT.

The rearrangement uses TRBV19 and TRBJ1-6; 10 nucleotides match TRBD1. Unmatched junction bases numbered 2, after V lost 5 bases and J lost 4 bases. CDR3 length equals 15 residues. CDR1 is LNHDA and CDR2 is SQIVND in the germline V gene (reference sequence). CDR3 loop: CASSEGQGYNSPLHF. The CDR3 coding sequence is TGTGCCAGTAGTGAGGGACAGGGGTATAATTCACCCCTCCACTTT. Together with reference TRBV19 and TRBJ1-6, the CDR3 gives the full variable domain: DGGITQSPKYLFRKEGQNVTLSCEQNLNHDAMYWYRQDPGQGLRLIYYSQIVNDFQKGDIAEGYSVSREKKESFPLTVTSAQKNPTAFYLCASSEGQGYNSPLHFGNGTRLTVT.

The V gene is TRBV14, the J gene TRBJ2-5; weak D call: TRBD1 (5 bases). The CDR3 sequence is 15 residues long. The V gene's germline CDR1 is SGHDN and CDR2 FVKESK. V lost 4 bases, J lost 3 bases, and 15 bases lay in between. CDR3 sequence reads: CASSPGAYRKETQYF. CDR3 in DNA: TGTGCCAGCAGCCCCGGAGCTTACAGGAAAGAGACCCAGTACTTC.

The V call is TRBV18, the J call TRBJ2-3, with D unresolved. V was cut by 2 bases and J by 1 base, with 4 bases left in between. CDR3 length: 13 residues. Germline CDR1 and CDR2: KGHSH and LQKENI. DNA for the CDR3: TGTGCCAGCTCACCATCAGGCACAGATACGCAGTATTTT. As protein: CASSPSGTDTQYF. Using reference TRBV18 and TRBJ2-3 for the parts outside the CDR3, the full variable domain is NAGVMQNPRHLVRRRGQEARLRCSPMKGHSHVYWYRQLPEEGLKFMVYLQKENIIDESGMPKERFSAEFPKEGPSILRIQQVVRGDSAAYFCASSPSGTDTQYFGPGTRLTVL.

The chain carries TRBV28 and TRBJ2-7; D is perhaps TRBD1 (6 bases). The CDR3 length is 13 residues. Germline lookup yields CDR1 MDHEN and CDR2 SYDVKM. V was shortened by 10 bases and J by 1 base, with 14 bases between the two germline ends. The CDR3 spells CATTQGLSYEQYF. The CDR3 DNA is TGTGCCACGACGCAGGGGTTATCCTACGAGCAGTACTTC.

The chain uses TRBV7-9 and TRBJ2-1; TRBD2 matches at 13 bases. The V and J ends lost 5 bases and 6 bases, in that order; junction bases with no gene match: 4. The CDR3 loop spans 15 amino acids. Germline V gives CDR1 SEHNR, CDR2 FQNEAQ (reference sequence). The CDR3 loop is CASSLGLAGVNEQFF. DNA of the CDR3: TGTGCCAGCAGCCTCGGACTAGCGGGAGTCAATGAGCAGTTCTTC.

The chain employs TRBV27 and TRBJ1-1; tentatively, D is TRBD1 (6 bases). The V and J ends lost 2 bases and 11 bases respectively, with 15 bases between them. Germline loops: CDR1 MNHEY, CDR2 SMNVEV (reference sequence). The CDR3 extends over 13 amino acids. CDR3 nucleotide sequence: TGTGCCAGCAGTTTACGGCGGGGGCGGGAGGCTTTCTTT. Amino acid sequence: CASSLRRGREAFF.

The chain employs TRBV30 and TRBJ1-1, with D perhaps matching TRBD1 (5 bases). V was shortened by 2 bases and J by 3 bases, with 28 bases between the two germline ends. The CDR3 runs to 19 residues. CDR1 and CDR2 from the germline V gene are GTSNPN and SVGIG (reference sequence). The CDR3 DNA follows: TGTGCCTGGAGTTCCCCTCCGGGAGGGACGGCGGCGTCGGACACTGAAGCTTTCTTT. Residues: CAWSSPPGGTAASDTEAFF.

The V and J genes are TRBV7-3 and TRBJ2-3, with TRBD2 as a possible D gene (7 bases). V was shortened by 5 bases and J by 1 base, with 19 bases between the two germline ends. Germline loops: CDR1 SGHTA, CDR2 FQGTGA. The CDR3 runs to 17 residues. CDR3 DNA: TGTGCCAGCAGCCGGGGGGCGGCGGCAGGGCGCACAGATACGCAGTATTTT. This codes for CASSRGAAAGRTDTQYF.

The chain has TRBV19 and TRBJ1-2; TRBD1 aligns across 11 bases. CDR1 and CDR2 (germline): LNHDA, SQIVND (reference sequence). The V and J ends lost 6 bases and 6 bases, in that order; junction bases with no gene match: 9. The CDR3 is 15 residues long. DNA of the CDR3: TGTGCCAGTAGCGCGAACGGACAGGGGGCAAATGGCTACACCTTC. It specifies CASSANGQGANGYTF. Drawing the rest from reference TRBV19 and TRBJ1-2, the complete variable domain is DGGITQSPKYLFRKEGQNVTLSCEQNLNHDAMYWYRQDPGQGLRLIYYSQIVNDFQKGDIAEGYSVSREKKESFPLTVTSAQKNPTAFYLCASSANGQGANGYTFGSGTRLTVV.